This T cell receptor beta chain comes out of a study of vaccination and CD4 T cells after COVID-19. Findings and caveats of the study: The median count of SARS-CoV-2-reactive clonotypes rose from around 21 to 38, not significantly.

The Oncomine TCR Beta short-read assay was what sequenced the DNA obtained from cultured CD4+ T cells. TCRdb used MiXCR to reprocess the PCR reads, holding one entry per CDR3 protein. The table has fewer than 13,000 distinct CDR3 sequences, roughly 60% seen once; the top ten hold about 37%. The treatment: approximately nine-day PBMC culture with coronavirus spike peptide pools or control peptides (ViraFEST assay). The sample holds a few counts of this clonotype. Its target is not known. This sequence originates from a human donor who had recovered from COVID-19. The sample consisted of CD4+ T cells from blood, cultured in vitro.

CDR3: CASSDRAGGSYGYTF. The CDR3 DNA sequence: TGTGCCAGCAGTGATAGGGCAGGGGGCAGCTATGGCTACACCTTC. The V call is TRBV6-1, the J call TRBJ1-2; 8 nucleotides line up with TRBD1. The V gene's germline CDR1 is MNHNS and CDR2 SASEGT. The V and J ends lost 3 bases and 4 bases, in that order; junction bases with no gene match: 7. The CDR3 length is 15 residues.